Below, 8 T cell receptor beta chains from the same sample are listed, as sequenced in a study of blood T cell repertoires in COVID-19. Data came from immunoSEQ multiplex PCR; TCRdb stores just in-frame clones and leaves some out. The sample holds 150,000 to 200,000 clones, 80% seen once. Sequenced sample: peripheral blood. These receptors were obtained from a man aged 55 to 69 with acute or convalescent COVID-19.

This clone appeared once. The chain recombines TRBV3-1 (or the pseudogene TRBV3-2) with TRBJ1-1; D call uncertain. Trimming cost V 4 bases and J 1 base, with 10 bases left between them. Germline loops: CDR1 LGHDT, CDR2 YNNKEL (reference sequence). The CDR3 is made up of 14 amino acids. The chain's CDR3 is CASSPSNRNTEAFF. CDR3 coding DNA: TGTGCCAGCAGCCCATCAAACAGGAACACTGAAGCTTTCTTT.

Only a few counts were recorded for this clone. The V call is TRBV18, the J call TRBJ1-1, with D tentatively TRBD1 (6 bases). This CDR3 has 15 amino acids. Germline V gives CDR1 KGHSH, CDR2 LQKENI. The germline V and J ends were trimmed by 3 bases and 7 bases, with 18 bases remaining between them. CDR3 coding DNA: TGTGCCAGCTCACCCCCCGGGGGGGGCCCGGGTGAAGCTTTCTTT. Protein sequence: CASSPPGGGPGEAFF.

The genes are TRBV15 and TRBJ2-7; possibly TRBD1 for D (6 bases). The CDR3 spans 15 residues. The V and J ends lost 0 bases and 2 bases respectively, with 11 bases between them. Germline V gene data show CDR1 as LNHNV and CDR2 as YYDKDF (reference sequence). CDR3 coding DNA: TGTGCCACCAGCAGAGATCAGGGGTCCCCCTACGAGCAGTACTTC. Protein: CATSRDQGSPYEQYF.

CDR3 sequence reads: CASSLGGRDSTDTQYF. The CDR3 DNA follows: TGTGCCAGCAGCCTAGGGGGGAGGGACAGCACAGATACGCAGTATTTT. The rearrangement uses TRBV11-3 and TRBJ2-3, with D perhaps TRBD2 (7 bases). The CDR3 runs to 16 residues. The V end lost 5 bases, the J end lost 0 bases, and 15 bases lay between the germline ends. Germline CDR1 SGHNT, CDR2 YENEEA. The whole variable domain, remainder taken from reference TRBV11-3 and TRBJ2-3, is EAGVVQSPRYKIIEKKQPVAFWCNPISGHNTLYWYLQNLGQGPELLIRYENEEAVDDSQLPKDRFSAERLKGVDSTLKIQPAELGDSAVYLCASSLGGRDSTDTQYFGPGTRLTVL.

The CDR3 spells CASNGGLRGNEQFF. In DNA, the CDR3 is TGTGCCAGCAACGGAGGGCTGAGAGGTAATGAGCAGTTCTTC. V usage is TRBV9 and J usage is TRBJ2-1, with a tentative D call TRBD2 (6 bases). The CDR3 has 14 residues. V lost 6 bases and J 7 bases, leaving 17 bases between the germline ends. Germline V gene sequence: CDR1 SGDLS, CDR2 YYNGEE.

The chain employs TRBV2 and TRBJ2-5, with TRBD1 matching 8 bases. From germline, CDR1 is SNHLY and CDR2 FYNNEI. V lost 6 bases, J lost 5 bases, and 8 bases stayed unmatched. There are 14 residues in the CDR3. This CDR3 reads CASRDRAGGETQYF. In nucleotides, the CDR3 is TGTGCCAGCAGGGACAGGGCTGGCGGGGAGACCCAGTACTTC.

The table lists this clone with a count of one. Here the CDR3 DNA reads TGTGCCGACATGACAGGGGGCGCCGCAGATACGCAGTATTTT. It is translated as CADMTGGAADTQYF. This chain uses TRBV6-6 with TRBJ2-3, with TRBD1 matching 10 bases. Germline CDR1 and CDR2: MNHNY and SVGAGI (reference sequence). The CDR3 contains 14 residues. Unmatched junction bases numbered 9, after V lost 11 bases and J lost 4 bases.

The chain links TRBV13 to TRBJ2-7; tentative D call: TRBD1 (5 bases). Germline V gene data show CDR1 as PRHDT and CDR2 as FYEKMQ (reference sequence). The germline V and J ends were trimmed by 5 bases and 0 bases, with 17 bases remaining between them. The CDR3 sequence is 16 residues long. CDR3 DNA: TGTGCCAGCAGCCCAAGTACAGGCCCCCCCTCCTACGAGCAGTACTTC. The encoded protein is CASSPSTGPPSYEQYF. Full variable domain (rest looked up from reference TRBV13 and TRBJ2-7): AAGVIQSPRHLIKEKRETATLKCYPIPRHDTVYWYQQGPGQDPQFLISFYEKMQSDKGSIPDRFSAQQFSDYHSELNMSSLELGDSALYFCASSPSTGPPSYEQYFGPGTRLTVT.